This T cell receptor beta chain originates from a study of blood T cell repertoires in COVID-19. Study information: Sites across the United States, Italy and Spain contributed samples from acute and convalescent COVID-19. PBMCs, B-cell-depleted T cells, or T cells were the source of the cDNA or gDNA that made up the material.

Germline-derived CDR1 and CDR2 are LNHDA and SQIVND (reference sequence). The CDR3 sequence is 19 residues long. This clone showed up just once. Germline and junction disagree at one end, which may indicate a read error. Source study methods: Amplifying reference gene primers gave estimates of nucleated cell counts. Method: immunoSEQ multiplex PCR; TCRdb's copy keeps in-frame clones and lacks some. V and J calls plus clone size are reproduced from that table; the DNA served to infer D and trimming. Of approximately 300,000 clones in the sample, 88% were seen once. The source is a woman between 45 and 60 years old with active or convalescent COVID-19. The rearrangement uses TRBV19 and TRBJ2-1; 11 positions agree with TRBD2. Source material: peripheral blood. CDR3 protein: CARSIGASGRRGWGNEQFF. CDR3 DNA sequence: TGTGCCAGAAGTATTGGGGCTAGCGGGAGGAGGGGCTGGGGTAATGAGCAGTTCTTC.